This T cell receptor (beta chain) was sequenced for a study of T cell repertoires in cytomegalovirus infection. The CDR3 has 14 residues. Germline lookup yields CDR1 SEHNR and CDR2 FQNEAQ (reference sequence). Trimming took off 2 bases at V and 4 bases at J, with 12 bases between the two ends. This clonotype was seen only once. As yet, its antigen is unknown. Just one base apart from a much larger clone, this may be a read error. From the reads, TCRdb called clonotypes with MiXCR, one entry per CDR3 protein. The data hold 100,000 to 150,000 distinct CDR3 sequences, with roughly a quarter observed a single time.

J is TRBJ2-7 and V is TRBV7-9; perhaps D is TRBD1 or TRBD2 (6 bases each). The specimen sequenced was PBMCs, sequenced either directly or after in vitro stimulation (not recorded which). This clonotype was sampled from a human donor in good health (CMV status not recorded). Some clones in this sample may be carry-over from other donors' samples. In DNA form, the CDR3 reads TGTGCCAGCAGCTTATCGGGGGCTATGTACGAGCAGTACTTC. Translated: CASSLSGAMYEQYF.